A selection of T cell receptor beta chains follows, all from one sample in a study of blood T cell repertoires in COVID-19. Only in-frame clones appear in the TCRdb table, and some are missing; sequencing was by immunoSEQ multiplex PCR. Counted here are about 210,000 clones, about 91% occurring once; the ten biggest clones make up roughly 1.2%. Sequencing was performed on peripheral blood. All receptors come from a man aged 25-45 years with acute or convalescent COVID-19. Both conserved end residues are part of each CDR3. A D gene is named only where the DNA matches it firmly. Part of the rows lack a size; the others show once, few, many or a class for expanded clones.

d_call	clone_size	v_call	j_call	cdr3_nt	cdr3_aa
-	-	TRBV29-1	TRBJ2-5	TGCAGCGGTACAGGGCAAGAGACCCAGTACTTC	CSGTGQETQYF
-	-	TRBV27	TRBJ2-7	TGTGCCAGCATCGGGGGCTACGAGCAGTACTTC	CASIGGYEQYF
-	-	TRBV4-1	TRBJ2-1	TGCGCCAGCAGCCAAGTAGGGGATTCTGAGCAGTTCTTC	CASSQVGDSEQFF
TRBD2	-	TRBV5-5	TRBJ2-7	TGTGCCAGCAGCTTTAGCGGGTCGGACACCGAGCAGTACTTC	CASSFSGSDTEQYF
-	-	TRBV9	TRBJ2-3	TGTGCCAGCAGCGTCTATGGAGATACGCAGTATTTT	CASSVYGDTQYF
-	once	TRBV7-9	TRBJ2-7	TGTGCCAGCAGTCCAATTTCCGGGGGGCAGTACTTC	CASSPISGGQYF
-	-	TRBV5-4	TRBJ1-2	TGTGCCAGCAGCTTTACCCAGGGGTTAGCTAACTATGGCTACACCTTC	CASSFTQGLANYGYTF
TRBD1	-	TRBV30	TRBJ1-4	TGTGCCTGGAGTCCGACAGGGATCCAACTGACTAATGAAAAACTGTTTTTT	CAWSPTGIQLTNEKLFF
-	-	TRBV15	TRBJ2-1	TGTGCCACCAGCATCCAAGAGGGTGAGCAGTTCTTC	CATSIQEGEQFF
-	-	TRBV6-5	TRBJ2-1	TGTGCAGTAGCGATCTACAATGAGCAGTTCTTC	CAVAIYNEQFF
TRBD1	-	TRBV5-1	TRBJ2-7	TGCGCCAGCAGCTCGGGACAGTATTCCTACGAGCAGTACTTC	CASSSGQYSYEQYF
-	-	TRBV19	TRBJ2-1	TGTGCCAGTAGTATAGATCGAGGGTATAGTGGCAATGAGCAGTTCTTC	CASSIDRGYSGNEQFF
-	-	TRBV30	TRBJ1-1	TGTGCCTGGAGTTGGGTCCCAGGGAACACTGAAGCTTTCTTT	CAWSWVPGNTEAFF
-	-	TRBV19	TRBJ2-7	TGTGCCAGTAGTCCCTCTGGGGGGACTTTACGCCACGAGCAGTACTTC	CASSPSGGTLRHEQYF
TRBD1	-	TRBV28	TRBJ1-1	TGTGCCAGCAAAACGGATGGGACAGGTTCCCCGGGTTTCTTT	CASKTDGTGSPGFF
-	-	TRBV19	TRBJ2-7	TGTGCCAGTAGTGCGGGACTGACCTACGAGCAGTACTTC	CASSAGLTYEQYF
-	-	TRBV21-1	TRBJ1-6	TGTGCCAGCAGCAATGACAGCTACTCCTATAATTCACCCCTCCACTTT	CASSNDSYSYNSPLHF
TRBD2	-	TRBV11-3	TRBJ2-5	TGTGCCAGCAGCTACGGGACTAGCGGGGGGCGATGGGAGACCCAGTACTTC	CASSYGTSGGRWETQYF
-	-	TRBV24-1	TRBJ2-5	TGTGCCACCAGTGACGGGCAGGGTGAGACCCAGTACTTC	CATSDGQGETQYF
-	-	TRBV18	TRBJ1-2	TGTGCCAGCTCACCCCCCGGGAGCTATGGCTACACCTTC	CASSPPGSYGYTF
TRBD1	once	TRBV5-1	TRBJ1-2	TGCGCCAGCAGCGAGGGGACAGCTTTCTTTCCCTATGGCTACACCTTC	CASSEGTAFFPYGYTF
TRBD1	-	TRBV19	TRBJ1-3	TGTGCCAGTAGTATTTCCGCTTGGGACAGCTCTGGAAACACCATATATTTT	CASSISAWDSSGNTIYF
TRBD2	-	TRBV7-3	TRBJ2-1	TGTGCCAGCAGCCCCCGGCTAGCGGGAATGTATGAGCAGTTCTTC	CASSPRLAGMYEQFF
TRBD2	-	TRBV4-1	TRBJ2-2	TGCGCCAGCAGCCGGGGACTAGCGGGAGGTCCCGGGGAGCTGTTTTTT	CASSRGLAGGPGELFF